Included here is one T cell receptor beta chain sequence, with context. Deletions cut 1 base from V and 0 bases from J, with 6 bases between. The germline gives CDR1 LGHDT, CDR2 YNNKEL (reference sequence). The CDR3 length is 15 residues. Time point reported: newly diagnosed GD, antithyroid drugs for less than 3 months. With RNA extracted from PBMCs as input, the TCR library was made. The record originates from a study of regulatory T cells in long-lasting Graves disease. The overall study: Antithyroid drug use was under 3 months in newly diagnosed Graves' patients.

With iRepertoire HTBI primers and Arm-PCR of CDR3 regions, TCR beta libraries were built. TCRdb re-called the multiplex PCR reads with MiXCR, one entry per CDR3 protein. The data hold about 220,000 distinct CDR3 sequences, with approximately 18% observed a single time. These data are also associated with another study on T cells in Graves' hyperthyroidism and ophthalmopathy. From that second work: Stable Graves' hyperthyroidism meant no ophthalmopathy progression within 18 months.

The input for sequencing was peripheral blood mononuclear cells (PBMCs), taken at new diagnosis, from a patient treated with antithyroid drugs. This TCR was sampled from a woman in her thirties with Graves disease. The rearrangement uses TRBV3-1 and TRBJ2-2; D is unclear. The CDR3 coding sequence is TGTGCCAGCAGCCAAGCACCCGCGAACACCGGGGAGCTGTTTTTT. This sequence encodes CASSQAPANTGELFF.